A selection of T cell receptor beta chains follows, all from one sample in a study of T cell responses to AZD1222 COVID-19 vaccine. The table came from immunoSEQ multiplex PCR; TCRdb's copy has only in-frame clones and leaves some out. This sample carries about 140,000 clones, around 90% of them seen once, and the ten largest clones take around 5%. Sequences were derived from peripheral blood, sampled on day 0 of AZD1222 vaccination. Receptors were obtained from an adult in good health. Each CDR3 is given without its conserved first and last residue. Each record gives: CDR3 length, V gene, CDR3 protein.

>10|TRBV28
ASSSWGYEQY
>16|TRBV11-2
ASSLELAGRGPNTEAF
>11|TRBV29-1
SVASGSTDTQY
>11|TRBV30
AWSEGGNQPQH
>11|TRBV11-2
ASSLAGNTEAF
>14|TRBV19
ASSIRRGARTDTQY
>12|TRBV6-5
ASSYGAINYGYT
>13|TRBV9
ASTQGVRTNEKLF
>9|TRBV29-1
SFRLGYEQY
>11|TRBV5-1
ASSLETAYGYT
>12|TRBV6-1
ASSEAGGRDTQY
>9|TRBV6-5
ASTMNTEAF
>8|TRBV27
ASEPDGYT
>12|TRBV28
ASIRSSDGDEQF
>13|TRBV27
ASSLSGGRFSEQF
>11|TRBV14
ASREGAGNEQF
>15|TRBV6-1
ASSEFPPDRVTGELF
>13|TRBV7-9
ASSLAAGTSNEQY
>12|TRBV9
ASSVDWGGLGYT
>18|TRBV4-3
ASSQDYSSGRAWGTDTQY
>12|TRBV3-1/TRBV3-2
ASSQDLGGTEAF
>13|TRBV15
ATSRDNHRQETQY
>13|TRBV9
ASSSGTSNRNEQF
>11|TRBV7-2
ASSLGGIWGYT
>13|TRBV5-1
ASSFNLGGNNEQF
>16|TRBV11-3
ASSSQGGNVAHNSPLH
>11|TRBV7-3
ASSESGGSPLH
>13|TRBV7-2
ASSSRGWGNTEAF
>11|TRBV29-1
SARASGVDEQF
>13|TRBV7-3
ASSRSGTSYNEQF
>14|TRBV6-2/TRBV6-3
ASSYTTISVNSPLH
>13|TRBV11-1
ASSRAEGTYNEQF
>13|TRBV6-5
ASSLQQSSGNTIY
>12|TRBV9
ASSVRQNTGELF
>12|TRBV10-3
AISEAGQGAGYT
>15|TRBV11-2
ASSPLSGTGANYGYT
>17|TRBV30
AWSVLGQPGTSGKYEQY
>12|TRBV27
ASSYGGRGYEQY
>14|TRBV7-7
ASSSSIAGAYNEQF